The 17 T cell receptor beta chains listed next were all sequenced from one sample in a study of cytomegalovirus exposure and HLA in healthy donors (dated 2017 in TCRdb). Library method: the immunoSEQ multiplex PCR assay. A mixture of 60 forward primers for TCR Vbeta segments and 13 reverse primers for TCR Jbeta segments was used in the multiplex PCR. The clones in this table, taken by TCRdb from immuneACCESS, are in-frame only. Not every clone is retained; where verified, under half of the shortfall comes from an unresolved V gene, and the cause of the rest is unknown. For this sample the table gives hundreds of thousands of clones, of which almost 70% were detected only once. The ten largest clonotypes hold around 2.6% of the sample. The sequenced sample consisted of PBMCs. The origin of the receptors is a man in his forties in good health and CMV-seropositive.

This chain links TRBV18 with TRBJ1-3; TRBD1 aligns across 7 bases. CDR3 size: 15 residues. The junction had 9 bases not matched to a gene; V was cut back by 6 bases and J by 4 bases. Germline loops: CDR1 KGHSH, CDR2 LQKENI. The CDR3 sequence is CASSPTTGAGNTIYF. The CDR3 DNA reads TGTGCCAGCTCTCCAACAACAGGGGCCGGAAACACCATATATTTT. The full variable domain, its missing parts supplied by reference TRBV18 and TRBJ1-3, is NAGVMQNPRHLVRRRGQEARLRCSPMKGHSHVYWYRQLPEEGLKFMVYLQKENIIDESGMPKERFSAEFPKEGPSILRIQQVVRGDSAAYFCASSPTTGAGNTIYFGEGSWLTVV.

The genes are TRBV28 and TRBJ2-5, with D possibly being TRBD2 (5 bases). The J call may not be correct, given that the DNA end is closer to TRBJ2-7. Germline CDR1 reads MDHEN; CDR2 reads SYDVKM. There are 14 residues in the CDR3. CDR3 amino acids: CASSYIALSYEQYF. The CDR3 nucleotides are TGTGCCAGCAGTTACATAGCGCTATCCTACGAGCAGTACTTC.

Comment on this clone: At one end, the junction sequence differs from germline, possibly due to a read error. This chain joins TRBV6-5 and TRBJ2-2; 7 bases align to TRBD1. The germline V gene encodes CDR1 MNHEY and CDR2 SVGAGI. The CDR3 loop spans 16 amino acids. The CDR3 DNA sequence: TGTGCCAGCAGTTTAGTCCGGGACAGAAACACCGGGGCGCTGTTTTTT. Amino acids: CASSLVRDRNTGALFF.

This CDR3 reads CASSSYRGFPYEQYF. CDR3 bases: TGTGCCAGCAGCTCATACAGGGGGTTCCCCTACGAGCAGTACTTC. This rearrangement joins TRBV13 to TRBJ2-7; TRBD1 agrees at 8 bases. The CDR3 is made up of 15 amino acids. The V and J ends lost 4 bases and 2 bases, in that order; junction bases with no gene match: 7. Germline values: CDR1 PRHDT, CDR2 FYEKMQ (reference sequence).

J is TRBJ2-2 and V is TRBV25-1, with D possibly TRBD1 on 5 matching bases. The V gene's germline CDR1 is MGHDK and CDR2 SYGVNS. V lost 5 bases and J lost 0, with 13 bases in between. There are 16 residues in the CDR3. CDR3 sequence (DNA): TGTGCCAGCAGTAGCTGGGGCAGCGCGAACACCGGGGAGCTGTTTTTT. This gives the protein CASSSWGSANTGELFF.

V gene TRBV7-2 combines with J gene TRBJ1-4; a possible D gene is TRBD1 (5 bases). This CDR3 contains 16 residues. Germline lookup yields CDR1 SGHTA and CDR2 FQGNSA. Trimming shortened V by 1 base and J by 3 bases, and 12 bases separated the two germline ends. CDR3 sequence reads: CASSLVRGRPNEKLFF. For the CDR3, the DNA is TGTGCCAGCAGCTTAGTAAGGGGCAGACCTAATGAAAAACTGTTTTTT. Full variable domain (remainder filled in from reference TRBV7-2 and TRBJ1-4): GAGVSQSPSNKVTEKGKDVELRCDPISGHTALYWYRQSLGQGLEFLIYFQGNSAPDKSGLPSDRFSAERTGGSVSTLTIQRTQQEDSAVYLCASSLVRGRPNEKLFFGSGTQLSVL.

V is TRBV11-3 and J is TRBJ2-7; a weak D match, TRBD1 (5 bases). Germline CDR1 reads SGHNT; CDR2 reads YENEEA. V lost 5 bases, J lost 3 bases, and 14 bases lay in between. The CDR3 is 14 residues long. The CDR3 protein is CASSAFSDSYEQYF. The CDR3 nucleotides are TGTGCCAGCAGCGCATTCTCTGACAGCTACGAGCAGTACTTC.

This clone has a handful of counts. The rearrangement links TRBV28 to TRBJ1-2; D is uncertain. This CDR3 comprises 16 residues. CDR1 MDHEN and CDR2 SYDVKM come from the germline V gene. Trimming took 7 bases from V and 5 from J, leaving 23 bases between them. The CDR3 sequence: CASTPSGISGGYGYTF. CDR3 sequence (DNA): TGTGCCAGCACTCCTTCGGGGATTTCGGGCGGGTATGGCTACACCTTC.

The table lists this clone with a few counts. The V call is TRBV4-1, the J call TRBJ2-1; D is perhaps TRBD1 (6 bases). Per the germline V gene, CDR1 is MGHRA and CDR2 is YSYEKL. The CDR3 has 17 residues. V dropped 4 bases and J dropped 1 base, with 17 bases sitting between them. The CDR3 region is CASSLSPDRVSYNEQFF. CDR3 nucleotide sequence: TGCGCCAGCAGCCTCTCTCCGGACAGAGTATCCTACAATGAGCAGTTCTTC.

This sequence joins TRBV6-1 and TRBJ1-2, with D hard to call. V lost 4 bases to trimming and J lost 7 bases, with 13 bases between them. The V gene's germline CDR1 is MNHNS and CDR2 SASEGT. The CDR3 runs 13 residues. The CDR3 reads CASSGTGLGGYTF. DNA for the CDR3: TGTGCCAGCAGTGGCACGGGATTGGGTGGCTACACCTTC.

V and J are TRBV9 and TRBJ1-6; the D gene is possibly TRBD1 (5 bases). CDR1 is SGDLS and CDR2 is YYNGEE in the germline V gene. V lost 0 bases to trimming and J lost 7 bases, with 5 bases between them. This CDR3 has 13 residues. The CDR3 sequence is CASSVGQNSPLHF. Written as DNA, the CDR3 is TGTGCCAGCAGCGTAGGACAGAATTCACCCCTCCACTTT.

The chain carries TRBV5-4 and TRBJ2-5; tentative D call: TRBD2 (6 bases). Germline CDR1 is SGHNT and CDR2 is YYREEE (reference sequence). V was shortened by 4 bases and J by 1 base, with 11 bases between the two germline ends. CDR3 length: 14 amino acids. CDR3 sequence reads: CASSGTSRQETQYF. The DNA of the CDR3 is TGTGCCAGCAGCGGGACTTCACGCCAAGAGACCCAGTACTTC.

This clone appeared a single time. The rearrangement links TRBV2 to TRBJ2-1, with 14 positions matching TRBD2. After removal of 6 bases from V and 10 bases from J, the junction contained 8 bases not matched to a gene. The germline V gene has CDR1 SNHLY and CDR2 FYNNEI. The CDR3 length is 15 residues. In DNA form, the CDR3 reads TGTGCCAGCAGGAGACTAGCGGGGGGGCCCGGGGAGCAGTTCTTC. Translating gives CASRRLAGGPGEQFF. Full variable domain (outside the CDR3, taken from reference TRBV2 and TRBJ2-1): EPEVTQTPSHQVTQMGQEVILRCVPISNHLYFYWYRQILGQKVEFLVSFYNNEISEKSEIFDDQFSVERPDGSNFTLKIRSTKLEDSAMYFCASRRLAGGPGEQFFGPGTRLTVL.

The chain joins TRBV7-9 to TRBJ2-1; D might be TRBD2 (7 bases). CDR1 and CDR2 (germline): SEHNR, FQNEAQ (reference sequence). This CDR3 has 15 amino acids. Trimming took off 5 bases at V and 5 bases at J, with 16 bases between the two ends. Here the CDR3 reads CASSRITGRDNEQFF. DNA for the CDR3: TGTGCCAGCAGCCGTATCACAGGGAGGGACAATGAGCAGTTCTTC. The complete variable domain, with remaining parts taken from reference TRBV7-9 and TRBJ2-1, reads DTGVSQNPRHKITKRGQNVTFRCDPISEHNRLYWYRQTLGQGPEFLTYFQNEAQLEKSRLLSDRFSAERPKGSFSTLEIQRTEQGDSAMYLCASSRITGRDNEQFFGPGTRLTVL.

The CDR3 is CASSETRNEKLFF. The CDR3 region has the DNA TGTGCCAGCTCGGAGACCCGGAATGAAAAACTGTTTTTT. The chain uses TRBV6-1 and TRBJ1-4, with D uncertain. CDR1 is MNHNS and CDR2 is SASEGT in the germline V gene. The CDR3 has 13 amino acids. Between the trimmed V and J ends, which lost 8 bases and 5 bases, there was a span of 12 bases.

In this sample, this clone turned up a few times. CDR3 coding DNA: TGTGCCAGCAGTGAGAGGACAGATTCACCCCTCCACTTT. Encoded protein: CASSERTDSPLHF. This chain links TRBV6-1 with TRBJ1-6; perhaps TRBD1 as D (6 bases). The ends were cut back, 3 bases at V and 8 bases at J, with 8 bases in the middle. The CDR3 extends over 13 amino acids. Germline loops: CDR1 MNHNS, CDR2 SASEGT.

The chain combines TRBV19 with TRBJ2-5; TRBD1 matches 10 bases. V gave up 4 bases and J gave up 4 bases; unmatched junction bases: 9. Germline loops: CDR1 LNHDA, CDR2 SQIVND (reference sequence). The CDR3 sequence is 16 residues long. The CDR3, as DNA: TGTGCCAGTAGTAGACTCGACAGGGGGCGCGGAGAGACCCAGTACTTC. This gives the protein CASSRLDRGRGETQYF.